This T cell receptor beta chain was profiled in a study of cytomegalovirus exposure and HLA in healthy donors. The CDR3 is 16 residues long. The V and J ends lost 3 bases and 8 bases respectively, with 19 bases between them. Per germline, CDR1 MGHDK and CDR2 SYGVNS. Notes on the study in general: As was reported, the classifier diagnosed cytomegalovirus status with high specificity and sensitivity.

The PCR made use of 60 Vbeta and 13 Jbeta primers. Measured with immunoSEQ multiplex PCR; TCRdb has only the in-frame clones, and not every one. The sample lists 200,000 to 250,000 clones, approximately 79% occurring once. Points on this clone: No antigen is known for it.

The sequence was obtained from a man aged 50-60 years in good health and CMV-seronegative. Material for sequencing was PBMCs. The rearrangement uses TRBV25-1 and TRBJ1-4, with a weak D call TRBD1 (5 bases). CDR3 amino acids: CASSEPRGASREKLFF. In nucleotides, the CDR3 is TGTGCCAGCAGTGAGCCGCGCGGGGCAAGTAGAGAAAAACTGTTTTTT.